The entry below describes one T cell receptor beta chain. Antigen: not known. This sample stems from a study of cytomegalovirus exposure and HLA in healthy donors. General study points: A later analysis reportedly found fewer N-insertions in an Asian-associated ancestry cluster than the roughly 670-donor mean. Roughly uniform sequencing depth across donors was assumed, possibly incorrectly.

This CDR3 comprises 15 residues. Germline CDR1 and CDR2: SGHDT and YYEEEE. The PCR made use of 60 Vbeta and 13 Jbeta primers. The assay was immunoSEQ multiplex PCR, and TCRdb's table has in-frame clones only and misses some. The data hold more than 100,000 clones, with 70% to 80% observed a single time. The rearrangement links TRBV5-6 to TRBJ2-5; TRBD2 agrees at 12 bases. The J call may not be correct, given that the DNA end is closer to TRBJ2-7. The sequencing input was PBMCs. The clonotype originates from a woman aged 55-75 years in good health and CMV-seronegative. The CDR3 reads CASSLGTSGIYEQYF. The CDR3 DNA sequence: TGTGCCAGCAGCTTGGGGACTAGCGGGATTTACGAGCAGTACTTC.